Reported below is one TCR beta chain. Its cognate antigen is unknown. Profiling relied on immunoSEQ multiplex PCR, and the TCRdb table lists in-frame clones only, not all of them. The data show approximately 1,600 clones, 65% to 85% seen once. The source of the sample is a study of immune cell composition in non-small cell lung cancer. The CDR3 totals 15 residues. CDR1 and CDR2 from the germline V gene are MGHDK and SYGVNS. With 6 bases removed from V and 5 bases from J, the gap between germline ends came to 16 bases. Study observations and caveats: Squamous carcinomas (75%) more often had tumour-associated clones >0.5% than adenocarcinomas (roughly 33%). Lung adenocarcinomas had lower top 10 clone scores and clonality than squamous tumours.

The same sample was also studied in work on CD4 T cells in lung cancer.

The TCR comes from a human donor with non-small cell lung cancer. The sequenced material came from lung tumor tissue. The chain links TRBV25-1 to TRBJ2-2, with D possibly being TRBD2 (7 bases). CDR3 protein: CASSRGGAGTGELFF. CDR3 coding DNA: TGTGCCAGCAGCCGCGGGGGCGCAGGGACCGGGGAGCTGTTTTTT.